These T cell receptor beta chains were read from a single sample in a study of T-cell reconstitution after alpha-beta-depleted transplantation in children. TCRdb independently ran MiXCR on the PCR reads; one entry per CDR3 protein. The repertoire holds some 390,000 distinct CDR3 sequences, with roughly 21% as singletons. Sample: PBMCs from the stem cell graft donor, taken from the stem cell graft. These receptors all come from a human donor who donated a stem cell graft to a child with acute myeloid leukemia. Both conserved end residues are part of each CDR3. Expanded clones get a size class; other rows say once, few or many, or leave the size out.

v_call clone_size cdr3_aa
TRBV12-3/TRBV12-4 . CASRGGVYNTGELFF
TRBV6-5 . CASSYSRDPDNEQFF
TRBV20-1 few CSARPGQKNTEAFF
TRBV18 few CASSPLDRDYEQYF
TRBV11-2 . CASSLEGGQPQHF
TRBV4-2 many CASSQDETVNTEAFF
TRBV29-1 many CSVDEGRDQPQHF
TRBV4-1 few CASLGTGLARYNEQFF
TRBV5-1 . CASSLGLAENNEQFF
TRBV12-3/TRBV12-4 few CASSQPGQEETQYF
TRBV7-9 . CAVAPGTSPYEQFF
TRBV18 few CASSPPTAMNTEAFF
TRBV7-2 few CASSFSGYTGELFF
TRBV28 many CASSSLARLTDTQYF
TRBV27 few CASSFSFRFDNEQFF
TRBV7-8 many CASSLAGLAGAEYF
TRBV20-1 many CSARDRAGEGYEQYF
TRBV20-1 many CSARQGARFTEAFF
TRBV24-1 . CATSDWGSSNEQFF
TRBV3-1 few CASSQADRESEQYF
TRBV29-1 many CSVEDLSLPPRAGAYNEQFF
TRBV6-1 few CASKGAGTRPTYEQYF
TRBV9 few CASSVGAYLGYTF
TRBV7-9 . CASSLAQGPGRETQYF
TRBV6-1 many CASRDPGATYNEQFF
TRBV29-1 few CSVTGRFSATDYGYTF
TRBV15 . CATTLGRGSREKLFF
TRBV6-5 few CASSYGGSYNSPLHF
TRBV29-1 many CSARGTGTKLDGYTF
TRBV11-1 . CASSLGVLSKRDNNEQFF
TRBV12-3/TRBV12-4 many CASSLGLAGVRAGELFF
TRBV5-1 once CASSLGGRDQETQYF
TRBV4-1 . CASSQHRETQYF
TRBV5-1 . CASSPPGDYYEQYF
TRBV20-1 many CSASGQGAQYF
TRBV6-6 many CASSYSMSGSQYF
TRBV7-9 many CASTPTSGSLNEQFF
TRBV6-2/TRBV6-3 many CASSYPEDRGTEAFF
TRBV12-3/TRBV12-4 . CASSLERNSF
TRBV25-1 . CASSEPLDKTPKSSYNEQFF
TRBV20-1 few CSATIEGREQYF
TRBV4-1 . CASSQWQGSPYEQYF
TRBV7-3 . CASSLKAGGPRETQYF
TRBV15 many CATSRARTDTQYF
TRBV27 many CASTAGTSGSYEQYF
TRBV29-1 . CSAWDRRTQYF